The sequence of this T cell receptor (beta chain) was determined in a study of blood T cell repertoires in COVID-19 (TCRdb year 2020). Turning to the overall study: Samples covering the acute and convalescent phases of COVID-19 were provided by collaborators in the United States, Italy and Spain. The prospective study material was composed of cDNA or gDNA derived from T cells, B-cell-depleted T cells, or PBMCs. Deeply sampled blood TCRbeta repertoires from subjects exposed to, actively infected with, or recovered from COVID-19 were included in the dataset. The repertoires were made available in a free public database intended to serve as a resource for research on the immune response to SARS-CoV-2. Samples were obtained from the ongoing ImmuneRACE study (first 160 participants) and from 1,000 to 1,500 subjects provided by 6 global collaborators. Sample metadata almost always included a de-identified subject ID, COVID-19 status, age in years and sex. Where available, HLA class I and class II types were obtained from metadata supplied by the sample provider rather than from assay-based typing. What the authors observed across the whole study: The amount of clinical and demographic metadata varied by source and participant and was provided uncurated.

Whole blood was collected in K2EDTA tubes by collaborating institutions according to the institutions' own protocols. For TCRbeta analysis, collaborators shipped samples in one of three forms: frozen whole blood, isolated PBMCs, or DNA extracted from either of those sample types. The CDR1 and CDR2 encoded by the germline V gene are SNHLY and FYNNEI. Including cysteine and phenylalanine, the CDR3 has 15 amino acids. Only CDR3 DNA is held: 45 bases, read in frame from base 1. The germline V end is reduced by 5 bases and the J end by 7 bases; junction bases left unmatched: 8. TCRbeta CDR3 regions were amplified from genomic DNA by means of the immunoSEQ Assay, a bias-controlled multiplex PCR. Concerning the study's data processing: Within the assay, amplification of reference gene primers was used to estimate how many nucleated cells each sample contained. To quantify the absolute abundance of each unique TCRbeta CDR3 rearrangement, sequence reads were collapsed and filtered. For each sample, productive Simpson clonality was calculated by taking the square root of Simpson's diversity index across productive rearrangements. Imported from immuneACCESS, the table was reduced by TCRdb to in-frame sequences with V and J called. These copies leave out some clones; in studies compared against another copy, an unresolved V gene accounts for under half, and the cause of the remainder is not known. V and J calls and clone size are copied from that table; D and trimming were computed from the DNA. The sample table holds 150,000 to 200,000 clones, of which more than 85% were seen once. The top ten clones comprise 0.99% of the sample.

For this clone: What this receptor recognizes is not known. No base quality values were provided; no much bigger clone lies one nucleotide off.

Sequencing was done on a sample of peripheral blood. This clonotype was obtained from a young man with acute or convalescent COVID-19. The sequence links TRBV2 to TRBJ1-5, with TRBD1 identical over 10 junction bases. The DNA is TGTGCCAGCAGTTTCACGACAGGGGGCAGCCAGCCCCAGCATTTT. The resulting protein is CASSFTTGGSQPQHF.